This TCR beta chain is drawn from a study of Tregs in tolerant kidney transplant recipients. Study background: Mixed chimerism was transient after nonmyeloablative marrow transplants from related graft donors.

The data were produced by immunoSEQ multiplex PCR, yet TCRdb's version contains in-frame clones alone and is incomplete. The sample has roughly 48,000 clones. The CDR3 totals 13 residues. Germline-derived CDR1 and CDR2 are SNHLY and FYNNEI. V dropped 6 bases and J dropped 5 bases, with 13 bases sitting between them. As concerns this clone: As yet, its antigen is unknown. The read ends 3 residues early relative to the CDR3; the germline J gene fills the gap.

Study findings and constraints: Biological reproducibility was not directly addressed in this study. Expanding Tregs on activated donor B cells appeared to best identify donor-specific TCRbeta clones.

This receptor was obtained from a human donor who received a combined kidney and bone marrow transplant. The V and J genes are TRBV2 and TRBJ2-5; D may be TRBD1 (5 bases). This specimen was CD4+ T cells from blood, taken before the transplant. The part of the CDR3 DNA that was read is TGTGCCAGCAGCAACGCAGGGATCGAGACC. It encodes CASSNAGIET. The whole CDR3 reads CASSNAGIETQYF.